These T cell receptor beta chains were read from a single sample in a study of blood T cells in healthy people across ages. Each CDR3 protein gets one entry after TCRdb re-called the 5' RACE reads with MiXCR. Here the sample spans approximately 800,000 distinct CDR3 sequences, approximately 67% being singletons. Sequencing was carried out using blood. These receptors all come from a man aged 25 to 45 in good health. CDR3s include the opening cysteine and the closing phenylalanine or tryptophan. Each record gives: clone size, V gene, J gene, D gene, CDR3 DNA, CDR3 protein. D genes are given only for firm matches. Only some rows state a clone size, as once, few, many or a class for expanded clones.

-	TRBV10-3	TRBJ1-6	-	TGTGCCATCAGTGAGACGGACAGAGAGAATTCACCCCTCCACTTT	CAISETDRENSPLHF
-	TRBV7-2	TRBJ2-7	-	TGTGCCAGCAGCGTAACCCAGGGCTTCGGACCCTACGAGCAGTACTTC	CASSVTQGFGPYEQYF
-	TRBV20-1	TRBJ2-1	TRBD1	TGCAGTGCTAGTAACGATGACAGGGGGCTCTACGAGCAGTTCTTC	CSASNDDRGLYEQFF
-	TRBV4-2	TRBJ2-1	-	TGTGCCAGCAGCCAAGATAGGCAGGGGGGGAAAGAGACCCAGTTCTTC	CASSQDRQGGKETQFF
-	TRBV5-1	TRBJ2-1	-	TGCGCCAGCAGCTTGGTGGGCGGGGTTGGTTACAATGAGCAGTTCTTC	CASSLVGGVGYNEQFF
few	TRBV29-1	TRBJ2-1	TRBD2	TGCAGCGTTGGGGCTAGCGGGGGCCTAACCTACAATGAGCAGTTCTTC	CSVGASGGLTYNEQFF
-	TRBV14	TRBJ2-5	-	TGTGCCAGCAGCCAAGATTGGCAGACCCAGTACTTC	CASSQDWQTQYF
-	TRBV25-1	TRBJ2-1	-	TGTGCCAGCAGTGATTGGCAGGGGAGGACCAATGAGCAGTTCTTC	CASSDWQGRTNEQFF
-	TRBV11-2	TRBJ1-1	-	TGTGCCAGCAGCCAACAGGTTTCGAACACTGAAGCTTTCTTT	CASSQQVSNTEAFF
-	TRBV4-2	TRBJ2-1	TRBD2	TGTGCCAGCAACCGAGCGGGAGCCTCCTACAATGAGCAGTTCTTC	CASNRAGASYNEQFF
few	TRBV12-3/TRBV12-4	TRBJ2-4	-	TGTGCCAGCAGTTTAATGCAGGGACTAGCCAAAAACATTCAGTACTTC	CASSLMQGLAKNIQYF
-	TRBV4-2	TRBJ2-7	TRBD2	TGTGCCAGCAGCCACGACGCTAGCGGGGGCCCTGGGTACGAGCAGTACTTC	CASSHDASGGPGYEQYF
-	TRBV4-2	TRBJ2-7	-	TGTGCCAGCAGCCAAGGGGCAGGGACCTACGAGCAGTACTTC	CASSQGAGTYEQYF
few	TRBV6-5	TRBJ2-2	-	TGTGCCAGCACCTCATGGAGGTCCCCCGCGACCGGGGAGCTGTTTTTT	CASTSWRSPATGELFF
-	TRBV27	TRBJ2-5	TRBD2	TGTGCCAGCAGTTCCAGGACTAGCGGGGGGTGGACCCAGTACTTC	CASSSRTSGGWTQYF
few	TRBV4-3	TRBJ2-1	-	TGCGCCAGCAGCCAAGGGTATGGCTCCTACAATGAGCAGTTCTTC	CASSQGYGSYNEQFF
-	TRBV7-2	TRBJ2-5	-	TGTGCCAGCAGCTTAGGGGTAGGACCACCATGGACCCAGTACTTC	CASSLGVGPPWTQYF
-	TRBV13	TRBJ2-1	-	TGTGCCAGCAGCTTAGGGGGCGGTAGCTTCAGGAATGAGCAGTTCTTC	CASSLGGGSFRNEQFF
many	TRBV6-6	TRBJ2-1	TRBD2	TGTGCCAGCAGCCTGAGCGGGGACTCCTACAATGAGCAGTTCTTC	CASSLSGDSYNEQFF
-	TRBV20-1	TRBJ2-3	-	TGCAGTGCTAGTACGTCAAGCAGGGGTACGCAGTATTTT	CSASTSSRGTQYF
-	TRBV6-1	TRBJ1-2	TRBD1	TGTGCCAGCAGTGTTGGGACAGAATCGCCCTATGGCTACACCTTC	CASSVGTESPYGYTF
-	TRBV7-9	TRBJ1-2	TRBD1	TGTGCCAGCAGCTTCCAGGACAGGATTTATGGCTACACCTTC	CASSFQDRIYGYTF
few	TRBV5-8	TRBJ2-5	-	TGTGCCAGCAGCCACGTCGATGAGACCCAGTACTTC	CASSHVDETQYF
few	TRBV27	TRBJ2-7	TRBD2	TGTGCCAGCAGTCCCGGACTAGCGGGGTCTTACGAGCAGTACTTC	CASSPGLAGSYEQYF
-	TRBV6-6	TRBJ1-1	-	TGTGCCAGCAGTTACGCCGGGACTTCGAACACTGAAGCTTTCTTT	CASSYAGTSNTEAFF
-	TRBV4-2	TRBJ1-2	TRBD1	TGTGCCAGCAGCCAAGATCGCATAGGGGGCCCTACGAGTGGCTACACCTTC	CASSQDRIGGPTSGYTF
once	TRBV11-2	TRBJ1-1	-	TGTGCCAGCAGCCTAGGACAGTGGGTGGCTGAAGCTTTCTTT	CASSLGQWVAEAFF
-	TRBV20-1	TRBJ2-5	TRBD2	TGCAGTGCTAGAGACCGACTAGCGGGGGGGCAAGAGACCCAGTACTTC	CSARDRLAGGQETQYF
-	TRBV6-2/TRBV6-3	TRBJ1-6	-	TGTGCCAGCAGCCAATCCACCGGGGGACGAACCTACTATAATTCACCCCTCCACTTT	CASSQSTGGRTYYNSPLHF
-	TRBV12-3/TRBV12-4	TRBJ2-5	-	TGTGCCAGCAGTTTAAATGCAGGGGCGGTGGAGACCCAGTACTTC	CASSLNAGAVETQYF
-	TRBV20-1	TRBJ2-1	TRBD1	TGCAGTGCTCCAAGACAGGGAAGCCTCTACAATGAGCAGTTCTTC	CSAPRQGSLYNEQFF
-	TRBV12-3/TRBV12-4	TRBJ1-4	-	TGTGCCAGCAGTTTGGAGGGGCCTGAAAAACTGTTTTTT	CASSLEGPEKLFF
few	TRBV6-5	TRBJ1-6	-	TGTGCCAGCAGGTACCGGACAAGAAATTCACCCCTCCACTTT	CASRYRTRNSPLHF
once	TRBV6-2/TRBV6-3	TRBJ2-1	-	TGTGCCAGCATCTCCTACAATGAGCAGTTCTTC	CASISYNEQFF
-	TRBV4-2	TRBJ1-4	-	TGTGCCAGCAGCCAACAGACAGGCGGTGAAAAACTGTTTTTT	CASSQQTGGEKLFF
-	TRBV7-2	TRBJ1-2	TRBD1	TGCGCCAGCAGCCCGTCCGGCAGGGGGAACGGCCACACCTTC	CASSPSGRGNGHTF
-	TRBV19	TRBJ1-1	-	TGTGCCAGTATCGATGGGACGGCTATCGGCTTGAACACTGAAGCTTTCTTT	CASIDGTAIGLNTEAFF
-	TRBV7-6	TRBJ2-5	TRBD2	TGTGCCAGCAGCTCACGACTAGCGGGGTTAGAGACCCAGTACTTC	CASSSRLAGLETQYF
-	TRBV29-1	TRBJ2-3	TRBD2	TGCAGCGTGAGGCAGGGACTAGTGGGCCCAGATACGCAGTATTTT	CSVRQGLVGPDTQYF
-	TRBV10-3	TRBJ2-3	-	TGTGCCATCAGTGAGTCGACAGGAACTATTGGGGATACGCAGTATTTT	CAISESTGTIGDTQYF
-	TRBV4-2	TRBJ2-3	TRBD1	TGTGCCAGCAGCCTTCGTCTAGGACAGGGTATGACAGATACGCAGTATTTT	CASSLRLGQGMTDTQYF
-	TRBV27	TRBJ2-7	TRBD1	TGTGCCAGCTCCGTCGCTAGACAGGGAGACGAGCAGTACTTC	CASSVARQGDEQYF
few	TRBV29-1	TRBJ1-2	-	TGCAGCGTTCAATCCGACAGCGGCAAGGGCTACACCTTC	CSVQSDSGKGYTF